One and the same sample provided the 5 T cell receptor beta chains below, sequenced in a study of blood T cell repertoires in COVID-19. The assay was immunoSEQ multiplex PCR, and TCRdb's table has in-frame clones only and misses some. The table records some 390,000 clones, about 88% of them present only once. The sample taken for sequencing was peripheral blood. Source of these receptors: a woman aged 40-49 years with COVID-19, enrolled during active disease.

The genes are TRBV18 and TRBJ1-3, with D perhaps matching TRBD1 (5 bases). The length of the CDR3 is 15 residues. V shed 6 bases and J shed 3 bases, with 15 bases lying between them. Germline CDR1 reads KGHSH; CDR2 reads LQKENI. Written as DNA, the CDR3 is TGTGCCAGCTCCCCAATCCAGGGCAATGGAAACACCATATATTTT. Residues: CASSPIQGNGNTIYF.

The CDR3 coding sequence is TGTGCCAGCAGGGGCCCCGGGACAGGGAATTCACCCCTCCACTTT. Translation: CASRGPGTGNSPLHF. V and J are TRBV5-5 and TRBJ1-6; 9 positions agree with TRBD1. The V segment lost 5 bases and the J segment 7 bases; nucleotides outside the gene matches: 7. CDR3 length: 15 amino acids. In germline, CDR1 is SGHKS, CDR2 YYEKEE (reference sequence).

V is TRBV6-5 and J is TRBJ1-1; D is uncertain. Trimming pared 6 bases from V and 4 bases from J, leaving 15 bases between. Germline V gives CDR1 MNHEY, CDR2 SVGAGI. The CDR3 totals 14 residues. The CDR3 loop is CASSVGTRGTEAFF. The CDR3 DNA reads TGTGCCAGCAGCGTCGGTACTCGCGGCACTGAAGCTTTCTTT.

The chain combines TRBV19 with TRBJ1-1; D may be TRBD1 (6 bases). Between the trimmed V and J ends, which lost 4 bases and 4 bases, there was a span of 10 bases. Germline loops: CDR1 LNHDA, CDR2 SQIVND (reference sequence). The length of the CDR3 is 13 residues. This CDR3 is CASSTRTATEAFF. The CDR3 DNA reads TGTGCCAGTAGTACCAGGACAGCCACTGAAGCTTTCTTT.

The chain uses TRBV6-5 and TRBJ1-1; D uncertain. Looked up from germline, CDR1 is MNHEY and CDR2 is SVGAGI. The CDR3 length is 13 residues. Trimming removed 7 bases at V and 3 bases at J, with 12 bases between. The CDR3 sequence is CASTKPGYTEAFF. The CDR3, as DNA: TGTGCCAGCACCAAGCCCGGGTACACTGAAGCTTTCTTT.